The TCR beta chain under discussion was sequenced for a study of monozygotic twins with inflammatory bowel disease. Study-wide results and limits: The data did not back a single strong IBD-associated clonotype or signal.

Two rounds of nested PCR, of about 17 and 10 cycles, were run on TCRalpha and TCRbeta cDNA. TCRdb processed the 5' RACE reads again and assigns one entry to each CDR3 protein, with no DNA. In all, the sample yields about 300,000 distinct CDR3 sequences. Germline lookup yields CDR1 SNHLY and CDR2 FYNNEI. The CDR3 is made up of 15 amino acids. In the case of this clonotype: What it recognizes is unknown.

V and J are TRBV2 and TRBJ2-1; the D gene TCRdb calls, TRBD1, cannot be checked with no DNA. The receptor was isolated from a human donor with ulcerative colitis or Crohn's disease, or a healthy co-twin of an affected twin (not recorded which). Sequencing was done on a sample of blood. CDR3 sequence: CASSDQGLPSGEQFF.